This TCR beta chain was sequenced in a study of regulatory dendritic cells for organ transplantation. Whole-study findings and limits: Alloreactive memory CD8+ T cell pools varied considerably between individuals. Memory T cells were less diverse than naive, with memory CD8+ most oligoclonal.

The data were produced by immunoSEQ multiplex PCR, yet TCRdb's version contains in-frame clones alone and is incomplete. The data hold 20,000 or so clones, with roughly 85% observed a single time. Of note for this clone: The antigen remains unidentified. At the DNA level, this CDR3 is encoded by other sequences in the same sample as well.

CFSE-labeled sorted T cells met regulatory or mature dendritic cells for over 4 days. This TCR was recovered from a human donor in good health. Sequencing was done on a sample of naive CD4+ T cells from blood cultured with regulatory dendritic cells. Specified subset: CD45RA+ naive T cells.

CDR3 nucleotide sequence: TGCGCCAGCAGCCAATTCGTCCGCCAGCCCCAGCATTTT. Translated: CASSQFVRQPQHF. The rearrangement joins TRBV4-3 to TRBJ1-5; no clear D. CDR1 LGHNA and CDR2 YSLEER come from the germline V gene. Trimming shortened V by 2 bases and J by 7 bases, and 9 bases separated the two germline ends. This CDR3 has 13 amino acids.